Below, 30 T cell receptor beta chains from the same sample are listed, as sequenced in a study of CD8 T cells in ankylosing spondylitis. Each CDR3 protein is one row after TCRdb ran MiXCR on the 5' RACE reads. The table records 750,000 to 850,000 distinct CDR3 sequences, about an eighth of them present only once. General observations from the study: Among TCR beta sequences, a motif of roughly 8 highly homologous variants appeared characteristic of ankylosing spondylitis blood.

These TCRs are of unknown antigen specificity. Sequenced sample: blood, either unsorted or a sorted T cell fraction (not recorded which). The origin of the receptors is a male donor with ankylosing spondylitis.

In its sample, this clonotype was seen a few times. The chain has TRBV20-1 and TRBJ2-5; a possible D gene is TRBD2 (5 bases). Trimming stripped 5 bases from V and 5 bases from J, with 12 bases between. The CDR3 contains 12 residues. Germline V gene sequence: CDR1 DFQATT, CDR2 SNEGSKA (reference sequence). The CDR3 nucleotides are TGCAGTGCTTTAACTAGTGCGGAGACCCAGTACTTC. Translation gives CSALTSAETQYF.

The sample holds a few counts of this clonotype. The gene calls are TRBV7-9 and TRBJ2-5; 8 nucleotides agree with TRBD2. Germline loops: CDR1 SEHNR, CDR2 FQNEAQ (reference sequence). The CDR3 loop spans 16 amino acids. Trimming removed 1 base from V and 2 bases from J; junction bases left unmatched: 6. CDR3: CASSLGAGGLQETQYF. In DNA form, the CDR3 reads TGTGCCAGCAGCTTAGGGGCGGGGGGATTACAAGAGACCCAGTACTTC. Looking up the rest from reference TRBV7-9 and TRBJ2-5 gives the full variable domain: DTGVSQNPRHKITKRGQNVTFRCDPISEHNRLYWYRQTLGQGPEFLTYFQNEAQLEKSRLLSDRFSAERPKGSFSTLEIQRTEQGDSAMYLCASSLGAGGLQETQYFGPGTRLLVL.

The table lists this clonotype with many counts. The chain has TRBV6-5 and TRBJ2-5, with no clear D. CDR1 MNHEY and CDR2 SVGAGI come from the germline V gene. Trimming took 2 bases from V and 5 from J, leaving 15 bases between them. The CDR3 extends over 15 amino acids. CDR3 DNA: TGTGCCAGCAGTTACCTCCCAGTGGGGTCGGAGACCCAGTACTTC. It specifies CASSYLPVGSETQYF.

The rearrangement joins TRBV9 to TRBJ1-3; D perhaps matches TRBD1 (5 bases). CDR3 length: 15 residues. Per germline, CDR1 SGDLS and CDR2 YYNGEE. Trimming shortened V by 0 bases and J by 4 bases, and 11 bases separated the two germline ends. CDR3 DNA sequence: TGTGCCAGCAGCGTAGGACCAGGGCAGGGAAACACCATATATTTT. Translation gives CASSVGPGQGNTIYF.

This clonotype occurred a few times. The V and J genes are TRBV11-2 and TRBJ1-4; D is undetermined. The CDR3 contains 17 residues. Germline assignment: CDR1 SGHAT and CDR2 FQNNGV. With 1 base removed from V and 8 bases from J, the gap between germline ends came to 20 bases. The CDR3 DNA reads TGTGCCAGCAGCTTAGTAACCCCGGGCTTTTCTAGAGAAAAACTGTTTTTT. Protein product: CASSLVTPGFSREKLFF.

This clonotype was detected many times. This chain joins TRBV20-1 and TRBJ1-5; D possibly corresponds to TRBD1 (6 bases). This CDR3 has 14 residues. V shed 1 base and J shed 5 bases, with 12 bases lying between them. Germline V gene data show CDR1 as DFQATT and CDR2 as SNEGSKA (reference sequence). CDR3 nucleotides: TGCAGTGCTAGAGCCGTGACAGGATATCAGCCCCAGCATTTT. Protein sequence: CSARAVTGYQPQHF.

This clonotype was found a few times. The V gene is TRBV18, the J gene TRBJ1-1, with D perhaps matching TRBD1 (5 bases). Germline CDR1 KGHSH, CDR2 LQKENI. Trimming shortened V by 2 bases and J by 1 base, and 20 bases separated the two germline ends. This CDR3 has 18 residues. CDR3 nucleotide sequence: TGTGCCAGCTCACCAAAGGGCGGGACTGAGATTGGGAACACTGAAGCTTTCTTT. Its translation is CASSPKGGTEIGNTEAFF.

This clonotype was seen only a few times. The V call is TRBV20-1, the J call TRBJ1-2; 7 nucleotides align to TRBD1. This CDR3 is 13 amino acids long. The V gene's germline CDR1 is DFQATT and CDR2 SNEGSKA (reference sequence). Germline trimming cut 3 bases from V and 2 bases from J; bases unmatched to any gene: 3. The CDR3 DNA is TGCAGTGCTAGGATGACAGGGAACTATGGCTACACCTTC. This translates into CSARMTGNYGYTF.

The chain is built from TRBV2 and TRBJ2-7, with 8 bases that match TRBD1. The V and J ends lost 5 bases and 6 bases, in that order; junction bases with no gene match: 12. This CDR3 contains 15 residues. The germline gives CDR1 SNHLY, CDR2 FYNNEI. CDR3 region: CASSRRDRGLSEQYF. The CDR3 nucleotides read TGTGCCAGCAGTAGGAGAGACAGGGGCTTGAGCGAGCAGTACTTC.

This clonotype was seen repeatedly, ten times or more. The gene calls are TRBV7-2 and TRBJ2-5; D may be TRBD2 (5 bases). V gave up 4 bases and J gave up 5 bases, with 11 bases separating them. The CDR3 covers 13 residues. In germline, CDR1 is SGHTA, CDR2 FQGNSA. CDR3 region: CASSSGLGETQYF. The CDR3 bases are TGTGCCAGCAGCTCTGGACTGGGGGAGACCCAGTACTTC.

This clonotype came up many times. The J gene is TRBJ1-4, the V gene TRBV29-1, with 11 bases identical to TRBD1. CDR1 SQVTM and CDR2 ANQGSEA come from the germline V gene. The CDR3 has 15 residues. V shed 6 bases and J 3 bases; nucleotides not matched to a gene: 6. This CDR3 is CSVGGTGGSNEKLFF. For the CDR3, the DNA is TGCAGCGTCGGCGGGACAGGGGGGTCTAATGAAAAACTGTTTTTT.

The chain uses TRBV18 and TRBJ1-6; D remains ambiguous. The CDR3 is 16 residues long. CDR1 is KGHSH, CDR2 LQKENI, per germline. V lost 2 bases and J lost 10, with 18 bases in between. Here the CDR3 reads CASSPVLRGRGSPLHF. CDR3 bases: TGTGCCAGCTCACCAGTGCTTCGGGGTCGAGGCTCACCCCTCCACTTT.

The chain combines TRBV20-1 with TRBJ2-1; D gene uncertain. The germline CDR1 and CDR2 sequences are DFQATT and SNEGSKA (reference sequence). V was clipped by 5 bases and J by 10 bases, with 15 bases between them. This CDR3 region has 12 residues. CDR3 sequence reads: CSAPATESEQFF. CDR3 coding DNA: TGCAGTGCTCCCGCGACCGAATCCGAGCAGTTCTTC.

This chain joins TRBV6-5 and TRBJ2-1; D gene uncertain. This CDR3 spans 14 amino acids. Trimming cost V 2 bases and J 0 bases, with 5 bases left between them. CDR1 is MNHEY, CDR2 SVGAGI, per germline. CDR3 nucleotide sequence: TGTGCCAGCAGTTACCAAGCCTCCTACAATGAGCAGTTCTTC. Encoded protein: CASSYQASYNEQFF.

The chain links TRBV28 to TRBJ2-7, with D possibly TRBD2 on 6 matching bases. Germline-derived CDR1 and CDR2 are MDHEN and SYDVKM. Trimming shortened V by 3 bases and J by 6 bases, and 18 bases separated the two germline ends. The length of the CDR3 is 15 residues. The CDR3 reads CASSFSREGRFEQYF. DNA of the CDR3: TGTGCCAGCAGTTTCTCCAGGGAAGGGAGGTTCGAGCAGTACTTC.

Many counts were recorded for this clonotype. The chain carries TRBV4-1 and TRBJ2-5; 7 bases fit TRBD2. Germline CDR1 MGHRA, CDR2 YSYEKL. The CDR3 runs 16 residues. V was clipped by 0 bases and J by 2 bases; unmatched bases: 6. The CDR3 protein is CASSQDQRGFQETQYF. The CDR3 region has the DNA TGCGCCAGCAGCCAAGATCAGCGGGGCTTTCAAGAGACCCAGTACTTC.

The chain is built from TRBV7-2 and TRBJ2-7, with a possible D match to TRBD1 (6 bases). Germline V gene lookup returns CDR1 SGHTA and CDR2 FQGNSA. Trimming cost V 1 base and J 2 bases, with 12 bases left between them. The CDR3 has 15 amino acids. CDR3 loop: CASSLGPGVPYEQYF. The CDR3 nucleotides read TGTGCCAGCAGCTTAGGACCAGGGGTCCCCTACGAGCAGTACTTC.

This clonotype has ten or more counts. J is TRBJ2-7 and V is TRBV6-1, with 10 bases lining up with TRBD2. The CDR3 length is 14 residues. Germline CDR1 and CDR2: MNHNS and SASEGT. V was pared by 6 bases and J by 6 bases, with 8 bases of the junction left unmatched. The CDR3 sequence is CASSLGLAGAEQYF. The CDR3 DNA follows: TGTGCCAGCAGCCTGGGGCTAGCGGGAGCCGAGCAGTACTTC.

This clonotype has a count of ten or more. This sequence joins TRBV6-5 and TRBJ1-1; D gene uncertain. This CDR3 comprises 15 residues. Trimming cost V 2 bases and J 0 bases, with 10 bases left between them. Germline assignment: CDR1 MNHEY and CDR2 SVGAGI. DNA of the CDR3: TGTGCCAGCAGTTACGATCTAGGCGTGAACACTGAAGCTTTCTTT. Its protein product is CASSYDLGVNTEAFF.

On this clonotype itself: Relative to the germline gene, one junction end is altered; a read error may explain this. V usage is TRBV10-3 and J usage is TRBJ2-3; 7 nucleotides agree with TRBD2. CDR3 length equals 14 residues. CDR1 is ENHRY, CDR2 SYGVKD, per germline. CDR3 sequence reads: CAISVQTSTDTHYF. The CDR3 nucleotides read TGTGCCATCAGTGTTCAGACTAGCACAGATACGCATTATTTT.

V usage is TRBV24-1 and J usage is TRBJ2-7; possibly TRBD1 or TRBD2 for D (6 bases each). Trimming took 5 bases from V and 4 from J, leaving 14 bases between them. Germline V gives CDR1 KGHDR, CDR2 SFDVKD. The CDR3 has 14 residues. CDR3 loop: CATSASGAEYEQYF. In nucleotides, the CDR3 is TGTGCCACCAGTGCCTCGGGGGCGGAATACGAGCAGTACTTC.

This clonotype appeared a few times. This rearrangement joins TRBV20-1 to TRBJ1-2; 10 positions agree with TRBD1. CDR3 length equals 13 residues. V dropped 6 bases and J dropped 6; count of bases not matched to a gene: 7. The germline V gene encodes CDR1 DFQATT and CDR2 SNEGSKA (reference sequence). In DNA, the CDR3 is TGCAGTGCCAAGCAAGGGACAGGGGATGGCTACACCTTC. This gives the protein CSAKQGTGDGYTF.

This clonotype was seen a few times. The genes are TRBV20-1 and TRBJ2-3; TRBD1 might be the D (6 bases). CDR1 is DFQATT and CDR2 is SNEGSKA in the germline V gene (reference sequence). The CDR3 consists of 15 residues. V was shortened by 3 bases and J by 0 bases, with 13 bases between the two germline ends. The CDR3 DNA reads as TGCAGTGCTAGCGACAGGAAGTTTAGCACAGATACGCAGTATTTT. Encoded protein: CSASDRKFSTDTQYF.

The chain links TRBV5-1 to TRBJ1-2; 8 bases fit TRBD1. There are 12 residues in the CDR3. The trim removed 4 bases at V and 7 bases at J, leaving 3 bases unmatched. Germline V CDR1 and CDR2: SGHRS, YFSETQ. The CDR3 region has the DNA TGCGCCAGCAGCCCGCAGGGGGCTGGCTACACCTTC. This codes for CASSPQGAGYTF. Complete variable domain (other parts from reference TRBV5-1 and TRBJ1-2): KAGVTQTPRYLIKTRGQQVTLSCSPISGHRSVSWYQQTPGQGLQFLFEYFSETQRNKGNFPGRFSGRQFSNSRSEMNVSTLELGDSALYLCASSPQGAGYTFGSGTRLTVV.

This clonotype was recorded at least ten times. The chain couples TRBV12-3 or TRBV12-4 to TRBJ2-5; D might be TRBD1 or TRBD2, each matching 6 bases. The CDR3 covers 14 residues. Trimming stripped 5 bases from V and 5 bases from J, with 15 bases between. CDR3 in DNA: TGTGCCAGCAGTCCAGGGGACTTCGGGGAGACCCAGTACTTC. It translates to CASSPGDFGETQYF.

This clonotype has a count of ten or more. J is TRBJ1-1 and V is TRBV20-1, with D perhaps matching TRBD1 (6 bases). In germline, CDR1 is DFQATT, CDR2 SNEGSKA (reference sequence). The CDR3 spans 13 residues. CDR3 protein: CRLTQGMNTEAFF. The CDR3 DNA sequence: TGCAGACTTACACAGGGTATGAACACTGAAGCTTTCTTT.

A single count supports this clonotype. CDR3 bases: TGCGCCAGCAGCCGCACGGTTTTTGATCAGCCCCAGCATTTT. It specifies CASSRTVFDQPQHF. This sequence joins TRBV4-1 and TRBJ1-5; D uncertain. The CDR3 spans 14 residues. With 4 bases removed from V and 5 bases from J, the gap between germline ends came to 12 bases. The germline CDR1 and CDR2 sequences are MGHRA and YSYEKL.

CDR3 DNA: TGTGCCAGCTCACCACTGACAGGGGGCACGGGTTTCGAGCAGTACTTC. This encodes CASSPLTGGTGFEQYF. The gene calls are TRBV18 and TRBJ2-7, with TRBD1 matching over 10 bases. CDR3 length: 16 residues. Germline V lookup: CDR1 KGHSH, CDR2 LQKENI. Trimming at V came to 1 base and at J to 6 bases, leaving 9 bases not matched to a gene.

This clonotype was seen repeatedly, ten times or more. This chain uses TRBV6-2 or TRBV6-3 with TRBJ1-1; D remains ambiguous. V dropped 0 bases and J dropped 0 bases, with 11 bases sitting between them. The CDR3 runs to 16 residues. Looked up from germline, CDR1 is MNHEY and CDR2 is SVGEGT. CDR3 amino acids: CASSYSRRNMNTEAFF. CDR3 DNA: TGTGCCAGCAGTTACTCAAGGCGGAACATGAACACTGAAGCTTTCTTT.

This clonotype was detected only a few times. The V gene is TRBV5-1, the J gene TRBJ2-1; 8 bases map to TRBD1. Germline CDR1 is SGHRS and CDR2 is YFSETQ. Losses at the gene ends were 7 bases for V and 12 bases for J; bases not matched to a gene: 15. There are 14 residues in the CDR3. CDR3 sequence: CASGSGQGGFVQFF. CDR3 in DNA: TGCGCCAGCGGATCTGGACAGGGTGGTTTTGTGCAGTTCTTC.